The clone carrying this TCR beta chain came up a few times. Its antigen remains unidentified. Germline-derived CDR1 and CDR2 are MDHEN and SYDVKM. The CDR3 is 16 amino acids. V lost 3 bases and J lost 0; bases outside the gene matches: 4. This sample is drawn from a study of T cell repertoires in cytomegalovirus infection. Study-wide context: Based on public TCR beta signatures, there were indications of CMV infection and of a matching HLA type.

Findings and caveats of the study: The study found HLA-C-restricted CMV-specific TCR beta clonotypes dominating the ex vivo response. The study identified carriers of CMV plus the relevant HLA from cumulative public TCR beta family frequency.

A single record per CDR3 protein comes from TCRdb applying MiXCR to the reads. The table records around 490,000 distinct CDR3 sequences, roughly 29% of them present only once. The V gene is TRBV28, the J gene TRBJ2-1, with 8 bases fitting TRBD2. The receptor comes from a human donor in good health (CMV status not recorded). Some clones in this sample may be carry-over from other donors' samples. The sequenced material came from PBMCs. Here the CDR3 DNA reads TGTGCCAGCAGTTTCACGGGAGGGGGCTCCTACAATGAGCAGTTCTTC. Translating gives CASSFTGGGSYNEQFF. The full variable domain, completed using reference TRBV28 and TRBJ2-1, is DVKVTQSSRYLVKRTGEKVFLECVQDMDHENMFWYRQDPGLGLRLIYFSYDVKMKEKGDIPEGYSVSREKKERFSLILESASTNQTSMYLCASSFTGGGSYNEQFFGPGTRLTVL.